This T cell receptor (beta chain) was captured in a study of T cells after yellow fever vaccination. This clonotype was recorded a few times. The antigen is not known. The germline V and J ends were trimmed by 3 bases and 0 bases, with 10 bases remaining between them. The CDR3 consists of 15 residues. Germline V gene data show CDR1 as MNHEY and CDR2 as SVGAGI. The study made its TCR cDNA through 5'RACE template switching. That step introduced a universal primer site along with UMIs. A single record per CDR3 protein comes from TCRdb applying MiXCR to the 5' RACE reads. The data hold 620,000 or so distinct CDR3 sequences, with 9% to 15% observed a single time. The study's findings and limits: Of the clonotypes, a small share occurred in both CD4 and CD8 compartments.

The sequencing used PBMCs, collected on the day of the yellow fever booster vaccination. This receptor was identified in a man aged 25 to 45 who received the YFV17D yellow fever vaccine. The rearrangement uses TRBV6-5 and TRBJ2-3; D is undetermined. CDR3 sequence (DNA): TGTGCCAGCAGTTATCGGTTCTCTAGCACAGATACGCAGTATTTT. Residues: CASSYRFSSTDTQYF.